Described below is a single TCR beta chain sequence and its context. Its antigen remains unidentified. One junction end does not reproduce the germline sequence, and a read error may be involved. Preparation of the library involved the immunoSEQ multiplex PCR assay. TCRdb's version of the immuneACCESS table is confined to in-frame rearrangements and falls short of the full clone set. An unresolved V gene accounts for under half of the shortfall where checked; the remainder is of unknown origin. Counted in this sample were 75,000 to 100,000 clones; just over 85% of them appeared once. Clones ranked in the top ten supply 2% to 2.5% of the sample. Sample treatment or condition, as interpreted from the label and publication: preoperative locoregional IRX-2 cytokine immunotherapy. The samples were obtained from a phase Ib study that tested preoperative, locoregional IRX-2 cytokine immunotherapy designed to prime immune responses. Patients with early-stage breast cancer who were given IRX-2 before surgery served as donors.

The sample is drawn from a study of preoperative IRX-2 immunotherapy in early breast cancer (dated by TCRdb to between 2018 and 2020). Sample: tumor tissue, taken after IRX-2 immunotherapy. The source is a human donor with breast cancer.

The sequence in DNA is TGTGCCAGCTCACCACCGGCAGGGGGGAATGAAAAATTGTTTTTT. This yields the protein CASSPPAGGNEKLFF. Recombination linked TRBV18 to TRBJ1-4, with 7 bases in between that match TRBD1. Per the germline V gene, KGHSH is the CDR1 and LQKENI is the CDR2. The CDR3 has 15 amino acids, counting the end cysteine and phenylalanine. The CDR3 DNA has 45 bases and is translated from base 1.